One and the same sample provided the 24 T cell receptor beta chains below, sequenced in a study of blood T cell repertoires in COVID-19. The repertoire was sequenced with immunoSEQ multiplex PCR; TCRdb's copy has only in-frame clones and lacks some. The table lists around 60,000 clones, about 92% of them singletons, with around 4.6% in the top ten. The source material was peripheral blood. The receptors come from a man aged 50 to 59 with active COVID-19.

This CDR3 reads CASSLLGGSGGNTQYF. CDR3 nucleotides: TGTGCCAGCAGCCTCTTAGGGGGATCCGGGGGGAATACGCAGTATTTT. The rearrangement joins TRBV3-1 (or the pseudogene TRBV3-2) to TRBJ2-3; the D gene is possibly TRBD2 (7 bases). This CDR3 is built from 16 residues. CDR1 is LGHDT, CDR2 YNNKEL, per germline (reference sequence). The germline V and J ends were trimmed by 4 bases and 7 bases, with 21 bases remaining between them.

The CDR3 sequence is CASSAAQETQYF. The CDR3 bases are TGTGCCAGCAGCGCGGCCCAAGAGACCCAGTACTTC. J is TRBJ2-5 and V is TRBV5-4, with unresolved D. Germline values: CDR1 SGHNT, CDR2 YYREEE (reference sequence). Trimming stripped 4 bases from V and 1 base from J, with 5 bases between. The CDR3 is made up of 12 amino acids.

The V and J genes are TRBV7-3 and TRBJ2-7; 7 nucleotides align to TRBD1. The V and J ends lost 5 bases and 5 bases, in that order; junction bases with no gene match: 21. CDR3 size: 18 residues. In germline, CDR1 is SGHTA, CDR2 FQGTGA. The CDR3 here is CASSPTTGISPTDDEQYF. The CDR3 DNA sequence: TGTGCCAGCAGCCCGACGACAGGGATATCTCCTACGGACGACGAGCAGTACTTC.

This clone was observed a handful of times. The chain combines TRBV5-4 with TRBJ1-6; 11 nucleotides match TRBD1. CDR1 and CDR2 (germline): SGHNT, YYREEE (reference sequence). The CDR3 is 15 residues long. V shed 4 bases, J shed 11 bases, and the junction held 8 bases outside the gene matches. This CDR3 is CASSLPGQGAAPLHF. CDR3 nucleotide sequence: TGTGCCAGCAGCCTCCCCGGACAGGGGGCCGCACCCCTCCACTTT.

This chain joins TRBV2 and TRBJ1-2; 8 nucleotides align to TRBD1. V shed 6 bases and J 4 bases; nucleotides not matched to a gene: 7. The CDR3 length is 14 residues. Germline CDR1 reads SNHLY; CDR2 reads FYNNEI. CDR3 coding DNA: TGTGCCAGCAGATCGGACAGGGTGGGCTATGGCTACACCTTC. Its translation: CASRSDRVGYGYTF.

The chain carries TRBV3-1 (or the pseudogene TRBV3-2) and TRBJ2-7; 10 bases are a match to TRBD1. The CDR3 extends over 21 amino acids. Trimming removed 3 bases from V and 0 bases from J; junction bases left unmatched: 20. Germline V gene lookup returns CDR1 LGHDT and CDR2 YNNKEL (reference sequence). The chain's CDR3 is CASSHFPRQGAKAESSYEQYF. CDR3 in DNA: TGTGCCAGCAGCCATTTCCCAAGACAGGGGGCCAAGGCGGAGTCCTCCTACGAGCAGTACTTC.

The chain links TRBV7-3 to TRBJ2-2, with 12 bases identical to TRBD2. CDR1 is SGHTA and CDR2 is FQGTGA in the germline V gene. The CDR3 totals 19 residues. The ends lost 0 bases at V and 0 bases at J; junction bases unmatched: 5. CDR3 amino acids: CASSLTTTSGGSNTGELFF. The CDR3 DNA follows: TGTGCCAGCAGCTTAACGACGACTAGCGGGGGCTCGAACACCGGGGAGCTGTTTTTT.

The chain has TRBV28 and TRBJ1-3, with D perhaps TRBD1 (5 bases). V was cut by 6 bases and J by 0 bases, with 15 bases left in between. There are 16 residues in the CDR3. Germline V gives CDR1 MDHEN, CDR2 SYDVKM. CDR3 sequence reads: CASRSGGNFSGNTIYF. In DNA form, the CDR3 reads TGTGCCAGCAGATCCGGGGGAAATTTCTCTGGAAACACCATATATTTT.

This rearrangement joins TRBV5-4 to TRBJ1-2; a weak D match, TRBD1 (5 bases). The CDR3 has 14 residues. Germline CDR1 reads SGHNT; CDR2 reads YYREEE (reference sequence). Trimming removed 2 bases at V and 5 bases at J, with 13 bases between. This CDR3 reads CASSFPGLIYGYTF. For the CDR3, the DNA is TGTGCCAGCAGCTTCCCGGGACTGATATATGGCTACACCTTC.

V usage is TRBV5-4 and J usage is TRBJ2-1, with 12 positions matching TRBD2. Germline V CDR1 and CDR2: SGHNT, YYREEE (reference sequence). CDR3 length: 16 amino acids. The trim removed 4 bases at V and 7 bases at J, leaving 9 bases unmatched. The CDR3 sequence: CASSEHQGLAGNEQFF. The CDR3, as DNA: TGTGCCAGCAGCGAGCATCAAGGACTAGCGGGGAATGAGCAGTTCTTC.

V gene TRBV11-2 combines with J gene TRBJ1-1; weak D call: TRBD1 (5 bases). V lost 3 bases and J lost 5, with 13 bases in between. The CDR3 runs 14 residues. From germline, CDR1 is SGHAT and CDR2 FQNNGV. Here the CDR3 reads CASSFGSEGTEAFF. DNA of the CDR3: TGTGCCAGCAGCTTTGGGTCGGAGGGGACTGAAGCTTTCTTT.

CDR3 bases: TGTGCCAGCAGCCGGACACAGGGGAACACTGAAGCTTTCTTT. The encoded protein is CASSRTQGNTEAFF. V usage is TRBV14 and J usage is TRBJ1-1, with D perhaps TRBD1 (6 bases). Germline loops: CDR1 SGHDN, CDR2 FVKESK. The CDR3 covers 14 residues. V lost 4 bases and J 1 base, leaving 10 bases between the germline ends.

V usage is TRBV6-1 and J usage is TRBJ2-7; a weak D match, TRBD2 (5 bases). This CDR3 has 15 amino acids. In germline, CDR1 is MNHNS, CDR2 SASEGT. Trimming left V 3 bases short and J 0 bases short, with 12 bases between. CDR3 in amino acids: CASSDRSSGSYEQYF. The CDR3 DNA reads as TGTGCCAGCAGTGATCGGAGCAGCGGCTCCTACGAGCAGTACTTC.

The CDR3 DNA follows: TGTGCCTGGACCAAGGGACAGGGGTTTGGCTACACCTTC. Protein product: CAWTKGQGFGYTF. The V gene is TRBV30, the J gene TRBJ1-2; 10 nucleotides agree with TRBD1. The germline V gene has CDR1 GTSNPN and CDR2 SVGIG (reference sequence). The CDR3 has 13 amino acids. V shed 4 bases, J shed 7 bases, and the junction held 6 bases outside the gene matches.

The chain couples TRBV28 to TRBJ1-2, with TRBD1 matching 7 bases. V lost 5 bases, J lost 5 bases, and 14 bases stayed unmatched. This CDR3 comprises 16 residues. Looked up from germline, CDR1 is MDHEN and CDR2 is SYDVKM. CDR3 nucleotides: TGTGCCAGCAGTATCCTAGGGACAGCCTTAGGATATGGCTACACCTTC. Encoded protein: CASSILGTALGYGYTF.

This chain uses TRBV7-2 with TRBJ1-2, with 8 bases lining up with TRBD1. The CDR3 spans 14 residues. Germline CDR1 SGHTA, CDR2 FQGNSA. Trimming took 1 base from V and 2 from J; bases not matched to a gene: 0. CDR3 bases: TGTGCCAGCAGCTTAGGGACAGGGAACTATGGCTACACCTTC. Encoded protein: CASSLGTGNYGYTF. Supplemented by reference TRBV7-2 and TRBJ1-2, the full variable domain reads GAGVSQSPSNKVTEKGKDVELRCDPISGHTALYWYRQSLGQGLEFLIYFQGNSAPDKSGLPSDRFSAERTGGSVSTLTIQRTQQEDSAVYLCASSLGTGNYGYTFGSGTRLTVV.

The V gene is TRBV5-8, the J gene TRBJ1-6; D unclear. Between the trimmed V and J ends, which lost 0 bases and 7 bases, there was a span of 11 bases. This CDR3 comprises 15 residues. Germline V gene lookup returns CDR1 SGHTS and CDR2 YDEGEE. CDR3 sequence (DNA): TGTGCCAGCAGCTTGGCCGCGGGCAAGAATTCACCCCTCCACTTT. Its protein is CASSLAAGKNSPLHF.

This sequence joins TRBV5-6 and TRBJ2-3, with 10 nucleotides matching TRBD1. Germline CDR1 is SGHDT and CDR2 is YYEEEE. With V trimmed by 3 bases and J by 8 bases, 12 bases remained unmatched. This CDR3 spans 16 amino acids. The CDR3 region is CASSWSPTGGGGTQYF. DNA of the CDR3: TGTGCCAGCAGCTGGAGCCCGACAGGGGGCGGGGGTACGCAGTATTTT.

The genes are TRBV12-5 and TRBJ2-3, with 8 bases fitting TRBD1. V lost 7 bases, J lost 2 bases, and 5 bases stayed unmatched. Germline loops: CDR1 LGHNT, CDR2 FRNRAP. The CDR3 runs 14 residues. CDR3 loop: CASVYRGSTDTQYF. CDR3 DNA sequence: TGTGCTAGTGTGTACAGGGGGTCCACAGATACGCAGTATTTT.

CDR3 protein: CASSIRGPGEKLFF. The CDR3 DNA is TGTGCCAGTAGTATAAGGGGGCCCGGCGAAAAACTGTTTTTT. The V and J genes are TRBV19 and TRBJ1-4; 7 bases line up with TRBD1. The CDR3 contains 14 residues. V gave up 2 bases and J gave up 8 bases; unmatched junction bases: 5. CDR1 and CDR2 (germline): LNHDA, SQIVND (reference sequence).

The chain couples TRBV27 to TRBJ1-2; tentatively, D is TRBD1 (6 bases). The CDR3 has 15 residues. CDR1 is MNHEY and CDR2 is SMNVEV in the germline V gene (reference sequence). V shed 2 bases and J shed 6 bases, with 16 bases lying between them. CDR3 protein: CASSLTRQGGNGYTF. CDR3 nucleotides: TGTGCCAGCAGTTTAACCCGCCAAGGGGGAAATGGCTACACCTTC.

V usage is TRBV2 and J usage is TRBJ2-1; possible D gene TRBD1, 5 bases. V was cut by 5 bases and J by 8 bases, with 10 bases left in between. Germline CDR1 and CDR2: SNHLY and FYNNEI. The CDR3 spans 12 residues. The CDR3 nucleotides are TGTGCCAGCAGTCCGGTCAGGGATGAGCAGTTCTTC. It encodes CASSPVRDEQFF.

The chain is built from TRBV5-6 and TRBJ2-5; no clear D. Between the trimmed V and J ends, which lost 1 base and 1 base, there was a span of 5 bases. CDR3 size: 13 residues. Germline-derived CDR1 and CDR2 are SGHDT and YYEEEE. For the CDR3, the DNA is TGTGCCAGCAGCTTGCGGTTCCAAGAGACCCAGTACTTC. The encoded protein is CASSLRFQETQYF.

The V gene is TRBV28, the J gene TRBJ1-2; 9 nucleotides agree with TRBD1. This CDR3 contains 12 residues. Germline V lookup: CDR1 MDHEN, CDR2 SYDVKM. V lost 6 bases and J lost 6; bases outside the gene matches: 2. CDR3 sequence: CASRDRGNGYTF. The CDR3 DNA follows: TGTGCCAGCAGGGACAGGGGCAATGGCTACACCTTC.